Below, 5 T cell receptor beta chains from the same sample are listed, as sequenced in a study of shared T cell receptors in the human thymus. Profiling relied on immunoSEQ multiplex PCR, and the TCRdb table lists in-frame clones only, not all of them. The sample has about 500,000 clones, 78% seen once. The data were also submitted as part of a second study, on human thymus T cells.

The sequenced sample was thymocytes. Receptor source: a boy less than two years old with a congenital heart defect.

The V call is TRBV4-1, the J call TRBJ2-1, with 9 nucleotides matching TRBD2. Losses at the gene ends were 4 bases for V and 0 bases for J; bases not matched to a gene: 13. The CDR3 covers 19 residues. The germline gives CDR1 MGHRA, CDR2 YSYEKL. CDR3 coding DNA: TGCGCCAGCAGCCCGAGGACTAGCGCGATCCACCTCTCCTACAATGAGCAGTTCTTC. It yields the protein CASSPRTSAIHLSYNEQFF.

The chain joins TRBV28 to TRBJ1-1; 8 bases map to TRBD1. V dropped 3 bases and J dropped 4; count of bases not matched to a gene: 4. The CDR3 covers 14 residues. Germline V gives CDR1 MDHEN, CDR2 SYDVKM. The CDR3 DNA reads as TGTGCCAGCAGTTTCAGGGGGCGCTGCACTGAAGCTTTCTTT. Its translation: CASSFRGRCTEAFF.

In this sample, this clone turned up a few times. The rearrangement links TRBV6-5 to TRBJ2-1; 7 bases agree with TRBD2. V gave up 6 bases and J gave up 4 bases; unmatched junction bases: 9. This CDR3 region has 15 residues. Germline CDR1 reads MNHEY; CDR2 reads SVGAGI. The CDR3 region has the DNA TGTGCCAGCAGCCGTTGGGGGGAGGGGTACAATGAGCAGTTCTTC. Its protein is CASSRWGEGYNEQFF.

V and J are TRBV7-2 and TRBJ1-2, with 9 positions matching TRBD1. J lost 4 bases, V lost 3 bases, and 6 bases had no gene match. Germline assignment: CDR1 SGHTA and CDR2 FQGNSA. CDR3 length equals 15 residues. CDR3 DNA sequence: TGTGCCAGCAGCTTTTCGACAGGGGGTGGCTATGGCTACACCTTC. This sequence encodes CASSFSTGGGYGYTF.

The J gene is TRBJ2-7, the V gene TRBV5-4; TRBD2 aligns across 15 bases. V lost 2 bases to trimming and J lost 4 bases; unmatched junction nucleotides: 4. Germline V gene data show CDR1 as SGHNT and CDR2 as YYREEE (reference sequence). The CDR3 runs 16 residues. CDR3 DNA sequence: TGTGCCAGCAGCTTTCCCGGGACTAGCGGGAGGTACGAGCAGTACTTC. Protein product: CASSFPGTSGRYEQYF.